A single TCR beta chain is shown here with its context. Its antigen is currently unknown. This sample is drawn from a study of cytomegalovirus exposure and HLA in healthy donors. Looking at the study overall: Researchers previously reported finding roughly 120 million unique TCR beta sequences from 150 million to 200 million T cells.

The PCR made use of 60 Vbeta and 13 Jbeta primers. The repertoire was sequenced with immunoSEQ multiplex PCR; TCRdb's copy has only in-frame clones and lacks some. The table includes 150,000 to 200,000 clones, about four fifths detected once. Study observations and caveats: Several of the most significant clusters were apparently associated with common viral pathogens in a later analysis.

Looked up from germline, CDR1 is GTSNPN and CDR2 is SVGIG (reference sequence). Trimming removed 3 bases at V and 0 bases at J, with 17 bases between. This CDR3 spans 17 amino acids. Sequenced: PBMCs. V and J are TRBV30 and TRBJ1-4; possibly TRBD1 for D (6 bases). The sequence came from a man aged 30-40 years in good health and CMV-seropositive. The chain's CDR3 is CAWRTPTGLATNEKLFF. The CDR3 nucleotides read TGTGCCTGGAGGACGCCGACAGGCCTGGCAACTAATGAAAAACTGTTTTTT. Filled out from reference TRBV30 and TRBJ1-4, the complete variable domain reads SQTIHQWPATLVQPVGSPLSLECTVEGTSNPNLYWYRQAAGRGLQLLFYSVGIGQISSEVPQNLSASRPQDRQFILSSKKLLLSDSGFYLCAWRTPTGLATNEKLFFGSGTQLSVL.